The rows below give T cell receptor beta chains drawn from one sample of a study of technical replicates of blood from four donors. Data came from immunoSEQ multiplex PCR; TCRdb stores just in-frame clones and leaves some out. The sample yields roughly 72,000 clones, 85% to 95% seen once. The specimen sequenced was T cells isolated from PBMCs. These TCRs come from a human donor in good health. Both conserved end residues are part of each CDR3. D genes are given only for firm matches. Clone size is given for some rows only: seen once, a few or many times, or a class if the clone is expanded.

v_gene	d_gene	j_gene	abundance	CDR3nt	CDR3aa
TRBV6-1	TRBD1	TRBJ1-1	-	TGTGCCAGCAGTGAACGACAGGGGAGGAACACTGAAGCTTTCTTT	CASSERQGRNTEAFF
TRBV21-1	-	TRBJ1-5	-	TGTGCCAGCAGCAAAAGCCCCGGTCGGGGAAAGCCCCAGCATTTT	CASSKSPGRGKPQHF
TRBV19	-	TRBJ2-3	-	TGTGCCAGTCAAGGGGTTACTAGCACAGATACGCAGTATTTT	CASQGVTSTDTQYF
TRBV7-8	TRBD2	TRBJ2-1	-	TGTGCCAGCAGCTTGGGACTGGCGGGAGTTCCAAGCTCCTACAATGAGCAGTTCTTC	CASSLGLAGVPSSYNEQFF
TRBV10-3	-	TRBJ1-4	-	TGTGCCATCAGTGAGTCACAGGCTGAAAAACTGTTTTTT	CAISESQAEKLFF
TRBV15	-	TRBJ2-5	once	TGTGCCACCAGCAGAGATCAGGGGTTAGGTATCGGGGAGACCCAGTACTTC	CATSRDQGLGIGETQYF
TRBV13	TRBD2	TRBJ2-1	-	TGTGCCAGCAGCCCCGCACTAGCGCCGGGCAATGAGCAGTTCTTC	CASSPALAPGNEQFF
TRBV5-4	-	TRBJ2-7	-	TGTGCCAGCAGCTTGTCTCGGGGATCCAGCGAGCAGTACTTC	CASSLSRGSSEQYF
TRBV4-1	-	TRBJ2-5	-	TGCGCCAGCAGCCAAGAAAGCAGGGGAGAGACCCAGTACTTC	CASSQESRGETQYF
TRBV6-1	-	TRBJ1-1	-	TGTGCCAGCAGTGATTACCTAAAGCCTTTCTTT	CASSDYLKPFF
TRBV19	TRBD1	TRBJ1-1	-	TGTGCCACGTCCCGGGACAGGGGGCTACTGAACACTGAAGCTTTCTTT	CATSRDRGLLNTEAFF
TRBV2	TRBD1	TRBJ2-1	-	TGTGCCAGCAGCGGACAGGGTGGCTCCTACAATGAGCAGTTCTTC	CASSGQGGSYNEQFF
TRBV5-4	TRBD2	TRBJ2-5	-	TGTGCCAGCAGCTTGGAGGGAGGGGTCGTAATCGGCGAAGAGACCCAGTACTTC	CASSLEGGVVIGEETQYF
TRBV7-3	-	TRBJ2-2	-	TGTGCCAGCACCCGTAGCGCGAACACCGGGGAGCTGTTTTTT	CASTRSANTGELFF
TRBV5-8	-	TRBJ2-7	-	TGTGCCAGCATGGGGGGATTATCCTACGAGCAGTACTTC	CASMGGLSYEQYF
TRBV2	-	TRBJ2-2	-	TGTGCCAGCAGTGAAAACAGGTACACCGGGGAGCTGTTTTTT	CASSENRYTGELFF
TRBV18	TRBD1	TRBJ1-1	-	TGTGCCAGCTCACCAGGACAGGACACTGAAGCTTTCTTT	CASSPGQDTEAFF
TRBV5-1	TRBD2	TRBJ2-3	-	TGCGCCAGCAGCTTGGACTCGGGAGGAGCCACAGATACGCAGTATTTT	CASSLDSGGATDTQYF
TRBV30	TRBD1	TRBJ1-2	once	TGTGCCTGGATAGGGGGCACTAACTATGGCTACACCTTC	CAWIGGTNYGYTF
TRBV19	-	TRBJ1-3	-	TGTGCCAGGATGTTTCCTGACAGATACTCTGGAAACACCATATATTTT	CARMFPDRYSGNTIYF
TRBV7-2	TRBD2	TRBJ2-1	-	TGTGCCAGCAGCTTAGCGGCTAGCGGAATCTCCTACAATGAGCAGTTCTTC	CASSLAASGISYNEQFF
TRBV6-5	TRBD1	TRBJ2-7	-	TGTGCCAGCGGGCTGGCAGGGGGCTGGTACGAGCAGTACTTC	CASGLAGGWYEQYF
TRBV28	TRBD1	TRBJ1-2	-	TGTGCCAGCAGTCCTCCCGGGACAGGGGGCTATGGCTACACCTTC	CASSPPGTGGYGYTF
TRBV14	TRBD1	TRBJ1-1	once	TGTGCCAGCAGCCGGGACAGGGGGCCTGAAGCTTTCTTT	CASSRDRGPEAFF
TRBV10-3	TRBD2	TRBJ2-3	-	TGTGCCATCTTCGACTCGGGACTAGCGGGAGCTGATACGCAGTATTTT	CAIFDSGLAGADTQYF
TRBV11-2	-	TRBJ2-7	-	TGTGCCAGCAGCCCAGGCTGGAACGAGCAGTACTTC	CASSPGWNEQYF
TRBV2	TRBD1	TRBJ2-2	-	TGTGCCAGCAGTGGACAGGGGGTCGGGGAGCTGTTTTTT	CASSGQGVGELFF
TRBV20-1	-	TRBJ1-4	-	TGCAGTGCTCTAAGGGGTGAAAAACTGTTTTTT	CSALRGEKLFF